A single sample is the source of the 30 T cell receptor beta chains below, sequenced in a study of shared clonotypes between healthy human individuals. TCRdb's copy holds only in-frame clones and misses some; the assay was immunoSEQ multiplex PCR. Of fewer than 2.5 million clones in the sample, more than 85% were seen once. The sequencing input was naive CD4+ T cells from PBMCs. Sample subset: CD45RA+ positively selected. The origin of the receptors is a man aged 18 to 30 in good health. Some clones in this sample may be carry-over from other donors' samples.

Here the CDR3 DNA reads TGTGCCAGCAGAACTACAGGGGAGGGCTATGGCTACACCTTC. Its protein product is CASRTTGEGYGYTF. The rearrangement uses TRBV28 and TRBJ1-2, with 7 bases aligning to TRBD1. The CDR3 extends over 14 amino acids. V lost 6 bases and J lost 4; bases outside the gene matches: 8. CDR1 is MDHEN, CDR2 SYDVKM, per germline.

With respect to this clone: The same CDR3 arises from other DNA sequences in this sample as well. The chain links TRBV15 to TRBJ2-7; 8 nucleotides agree with TRBD1. The length of the CDR3 is 13 residues. The V gene's germline CDR1 is LNHNV and CDR2 YYDKDF (reference sequence). The junction had 5 bases not matched to a gene; V was cut back by 3 bases and J by 7 bases. The CDR3 here is CATSSGQGREQYF. The CDR3 DNA follows: TGTGCCACCAGCAGCGGACAGGGAAGAGAGCAGTACTTC.

On this clone itself: At the DNA level, this CDR3 is encoded by other sequences in the same sample as well. The chain joins TRBV7-9 to TRBJ2-7; 12 bases fit TRBD2. Germline assignment: CDR1 SEHNR and CDR2 FQNEAQ (reference sequence). There are 16 residues in the CDR3. After removal of 1 base from V and 3 bases from J, the junction contained 4 bases not matched to a gene. This CDR3 is CASSLGRTSGNYEQYF. In DNA form, the CDR3 reads TGTGCCAGCAGCTTAGGCAGGACTAGCGGGAACTACGAGCAGTACTTC.

This clone was seen a single time. The rearrangement links TRBV27 to TRBJ1-1; D is uncertain. Trimming cost V 8 bases and J 4 bases, with 20 bases left between them. The CDR3 runs 15 residues. CDR1 MNHEY and CDR2 SMNVEV come from the germline V gene (reference sequence). DNA of the CDR3: TGTGCCAGCTCGGGCGGAAGAGGGTGGTCCACTGAAGCTTTCTTT. Protein product: CASSGGRGWSTEAFF.

This chain connects TRBV5-1 to TRBJ2-3, with 11 positions matching TRBD2. The CDR3 loop spans 15 amino acids. In germline, CDR1 is SGHRS, CDR2 YFSETQ. Trimming took 4 bases from V and 2 from J; bases not matched to a gene: 3. The CDR3 DNA follows: TGCGCCAGCAGCAGACTAGCGGGGAACACAGATACGCAGTATTTT. It translates to CASSRLAGNTDTQYF.

V is TRBV29-1 and J is TRBJ1-2; tentative D call: TRBD1 (6 bases). CDR3 length equals 13 residues. Trimming removed 0 bases at V and 8 bases at J, with 13 bases between. CDR1 and CDR2 (germline): SQVTM, ANQGSEA. The CDR3 nucleotides are TGCAGCGTTGAAGATGAGGGCAGGGGAGGCTACACCTTC. It is translated as CSVEDEGRGGYTF.

This clone appeared a single time. The genes are TRBV2 and TRBJ2-2, with no clear D. Trimming pared 4 bases from V and 4 bases from J, leaving 7 bases between. There are 13 residues in the CDR3. Germline CDR1 SNHLY, CDR2 FYNNEI. The DNA for the CDR3 is TGTGCCAGCAGTGGTAGGGCCACCGGGGAGCTGTTTTTT. Protein sequence: CASSGRATGELFF.

The chain joins TRBV19 to TRBJ1-1; D is perhaps TRBD1 (6 bases). Looked up from germline, CDR1 is LNHDA and CDR2 is SQIVND (reference sequence). The CDR3 extends over 15 amino acids. The V gene lost 4 bases and the J gene lost 5 bases, with 17 bases spanning the gap. CDR3 DNA sequence: TGTGCCAGTAGTACCATATCACAGGGATATACTGAAGCTTTCTTT. Amino acids: CASSTISQGYTEAFF.

The chain uses TRBV15 and TRBJ2-7, with 8 nucleotides matching TRBD1. Germline V gene sequence: CDR1 LNHNV, CDR2 YYDKDF (reference sequence). With 3 bases clipped from V and 2 bases from J, the junction kept 6 bases outside the gene matches. CDR3 length equals 15 residues. The CDR3 here is CATSSPDRGPYEQYF. DNA for the CDR3: TGTGCCACCAGCAGTCCCGACAGGGGTCCCTACGAGCAGTACTTC.

The J gene is TRBJ2-2, the V gene TRBV18; no clear D. Deletions cut 0 bases from V and 4 bases from J, with 3 bases between. Germline CDR1 reads KGHSH; CDR2 reads LQKENI. The CDR3 has 13 amino acids. CDR3 sequence: CASSPPVTGELFF. CDR3 sequence (DNA): TGTGCCAGCTCACCACCGGTCACCGGGGAGCTGTTTTTT. The full variable domain, in which reference TRBV18 and TRBJ2-2 provide the parts outside the CDR3, is NAGVMQNPRHLVRRRGQEARLRCSPMKGHSHVYWYRQLPEEGLKFMVYLQKENIIDESGMPKERFSAEFPKEGPSILRIQQVVRGDSAAYFCASSPPVTGELFFGEGSRLTVL.

V usage is TRBV21-1 and J usage is TRBJ2-7; the table calls TRBD1, which could not be checked here. TRBV21-1 is a recognized pseudogene. The CDR3 consists of 16 residues. CDR3 in amino acids: CASSKVVKQGVYEQYF. The CDR3 DNA is TGTGCCAGCAGCAAAGTAGTGAAACAGGGGGTCTACGAGCAGTACTTC.

V usage is TRBV19 and J usage is TRBJ2-4, with a tentative D call TRBD2 (7 bases). Germline assignment: CDR1 LNHDA and CDR2 SQIVND (reference sequence). The V and J ends lost 5 bases and 8 bases respectively, with 25 bases between them. There are 17 residues in the CDR3. The CDR3 reads CASSYRVGGLVLDIQYF. The CDR3 nucleotides read TGTGCCAGTAGTTACAGGGTCGGAGGACTAGTCTTGGACATTCAGTACTTC.

The chain employs TRBV27 and TRBJ2-1; 10 positions match TRBD2. V dropped 3 bases and J dropped 5; count of bases not matched to a gene: 7. Looked up from germline, CDR1 is MNHEY and CDR2 is SMNVEV (reference sequence). The CDR3 has 16 residues. This CDR3 is CASSFRATSGHNEQFF. CDR3 bases: TGTGCCAGCAGTTTTCGTGCGACTAGCGGGCACAATGAGCAGTTCTTC.

This CDR3 is CASSELGQDVYEQYF. CDR3 nucleotide sequence: TGTGCCAGCAGTGAACTAGGACAGGATGTCTACGAGCAGTACTTC. The chain has TRBV6-1 and TRBJ2-7; 7 bases are a match to TRBD1. The CDR3 has 15 residues. Per germline, CDR1 MNHNS and CDR2 SASEGT. V was clipped by 2 bases and J by 3 bases; unmatched bases: 7.

This CDR3 reads CASSPGRRSGEQFF. In nucleotides, the CDR3 is TGTGCCAGCAGCCCAGGCCGACGTAGCGGTGAGCAGTTCTTC. The chain links TRBV7-3 to TRBJ2-1, with D possibly being TRBD2 (6 bases). Germline V gene sequence: CDR1 SGHTA, CDR2 FQGTGA. The CDR3 is 14 amino acids. V lost 5 bases and J lost 9, with 17 bases in between.

The rearrangement links TRBV10-2 to TRBJ2-3; no definite D call. Trimming pared 4 bases from V and 5 bases from J, leaving 16 bases between. This CDR3 region has 15 residues. Germline V gene lookup returns CDR1 WSHSY and CDR2 SAAADI. The CDR3 DNA is TGCGCCAGCAGTGGGCGACGGATGACTGGAGATACGCAGTATTTT. It is translated as CASSGRRMTGDTQYF.

CDR3 region: CAISEGHNEQFF. In DNA form, the CDR3 reads TGTGCCATCAGTGAAGGACACAATGAGCAGTTCTTC. The chain links TRBV10-3 to TRBJ2-1; no clear D gene. CDR1 is ENHRY, CDR2 SYGVKD, per germline. V shed 3 bases and J shed 5 bases, with 5 bases lying between them. The CDR3 runs 12 residues.

The chain carries TRBV18 and TRBJ2-3; tentatively, D is TRBD2 (5 bases). CDR3 length: 17 amino acids. The germline V and J ends were trimmed by 0 bases and 5 bases, with 18 bases remaining between them. Germline assignment: CDR1 KGHSH and CDR2 LQKENI. The CDR3 DNA reads as TGTGCCAGCTCACCACCGAGGGCGGTAGAAATGGGAGATACGCAGTATTTT. This sequence encodes CASSPPRAVEMGDTQYF.

Only one count was recorded for this clone. V is TRBV28 and J is TRBJ1-2; no reliable D call. Germline-derived CDR1 and CDR2 are MDHEN and SYDVKM. Trimming stripped 4 bases from V and 1 base from J, with 7 bases between. The CDR3 runs 13 residues. CDR3 in amino acids: CASSSSLNYGYTF. As DNA, the CDR3 is TGTGCCAGCAGTTCGAGCCTTAACTATGGCTACACCTTC.

The chain uses TRBV30 and TRBJ2-5, with D possibly being TRBD1 or TRBD2 (5 bases each). The V end lost 3 bases, the J end lost 1 base, and 12 bases lay between the germline ends. Germline loops: CDR1 GTSNPN, CDR2 SVGIG (reference sequence). The CDR3 is 14 residues long. The DNA for the CDR3 is TGTGCCTGGAGGTGGGGCCGGGGCCAAGAGACCCAGTACTTC. Amino acid sequence: CAWRWGRGQETQYF.

The V and J genes are TRBV28 and TRBJ2-3, with 7 positions matching TRBD2. CDR3 length: 16 residues. Germline trimming cut 5 bases from V and 5 bases from J; bases unmatched to any gene: 13. The germline V gene encodes CDR1 MDHEN and CDR2 SYDVKM. The CDR3 spells CASSGNGAGEIDTQYF. CDR3 DNA sequence: TGTGCCAGCAGTGGTAACGGGGCGGGAGAAATAGATACGCAGTATTTT. Drawing the rest from reference TRBV28 and TRBJ2-3, the complete variable domain is DVKVTQSSRYLVKRTGEKVFLECVQDMDHENMFWYRQDPGLGLRLIYFSYDVKMKEKGDIPEGYSVSREKKERFSLILESASTNQTSMYLCASSGNGAGEIDTQYFGPGTRLTVL.

This rearrangement joins TRBV29-1 to TRBJ1-1, with a possible D match to TRBD1 (5 bases). The germline V and J ends were trimmed by 3 bases and 5 bases, with 10 bases remaining between them. Germline V gene lookup returns CDR1 SQVTM and CDR2 ANQGSEA. This CDR3 is built from 12 residues. The CDR3 reads CSVEQGWTEAFF. The CDR3 region has the DNA TGCAGCGTTGAGCAGGGATGGACTGAAGCTTTCTTT.

The chain combines TRBV6-1 with TRBJ2-7; D ambiguous. Germline CDR1 is MNHNS and CDR2 is SASEGT. V gave up 10 bases and J gave up 1 base, with 20 bases separating them. The CDR3 has 15 amino acids. In DNA form, the CDR3 reads TGTGCCATTACAAAGTTGGTCCTTCTTTCCTACGAGCAGTACTTC. Protein product: CAITKLVLLSYEQYF.

V is TRBV5-4 and J is TRBJ2-7; 8 bases map to TRBD1. With V trimmed by 0 bases and J by 2 bases, 4 bases remained unmatched. In germline, CDR1 is SGHNT, CDR2 YYREEE (reference sequence). The CDR3 sequence is 15 residues long. The CDR3 loop reads CASSLGTGIPYEQYF. The CDR3 DNA is TGTGCCAGCAGCTTGGGGACAGGGATCCCCTACGAGCAGTACTTC.

CDR3 in amino acids: CASSERQRLNYGYTF. In nucleotides, the CDR3 is TGTGCCAGCAGCGAAAGACAGAGGTTAAACTATGGCTACACCTTC. V and J are TRBV6-1 and TRBJ1-2; possible D gene TRBD1, 5 bases. Trimming shortened V by 6 bases and J by 2 bases, and 16 bases separated the two germline ends. CDR1 and CDR2 (germline): MNHNS, SASEGT. The CDR3 totals 15 residues.

The V and J genes are TRBV6-1 and TRBJ2-2; D remains ambiguous. Per the germline V gene, CDR1 is MNHNS and CDR2 is SASEGT. Deletions cut 5 bases from V and 1 base from J, with 8 bases between. The CDR3 is 14 amino acids. The CDR3 sequence is CASSQSVNTGELFF. For the CDR3, the DNA is TGTGCCAGCAGTCAGAGCGTGAACACCGGGGAGCTGTTTTTT.

The chain links TRBV19 to TRBJ2-3; D is perhaps TRBD1 (6 bases). The CDR3 is 16 residues long. CDR1 is LNHDA and CDR2 is SQIVND in the germline V gene (reference sequence). Trimming took 1 base from V and 0 from J, leaving 11 bases between them. The CDR3: CASSIGGLASTDTQYF. CDR3 coding DNA: TGTGCCAGTAGTATAGGGGGGCTAGCCAGCACAGATACGCAGTATTTT.

This clone occurred once. The V gene is TRBV28, the J gene TRBJ1-4, with TRBD1 as a possible D gene (6 bases). The V and J ends lost 4 bases and 6 bases respectively, with 15 bases between them. The CDR3 sequence is 15 residues long. Germline CDR1 MDHEN, CDR2 SYDVKM. The CDR3 loop reads CASSSSLQGDEKLFF. CDR3 DNA: TGTGCCAGCAGTTCCTCACTACAGGGAGATGAAAAACTGTTTTTT.

The V gene is TRBV5-5, the J gene TRBJ1-3; D remains unclear. The germline gives CDR1 SGHKS, CDR2 YYEKEE (reference sequence). This CDR3 spans 14 amino acids. The V and J ends lost 5 bases and 0 bases respectively, with 9 bases between them. CDR3 DNA: TGTGCCAGCAGAGGCCTCGTCTCTGGAAACACCATATATTTT. Translation: CASRGLVSGNTIYF.

The rearrangement uses TRBV2 and TRBJ2-3; a possible D gene is TRBD2 (6 bases). The CDR3 extends over 16 amino acids. V lost 6 bases, J lost 0 bases, and 16 bases lay in between. The germline gives CDR1 SNHLY, CDR2 FYNNEI. In nucleotides, the CDR3 is TGTGCCAGCAGCGACGATCTAGCGCTGAGCACAGATACGCAGTATTTT. Its protein product is CASSDDLALSTDTQYF.